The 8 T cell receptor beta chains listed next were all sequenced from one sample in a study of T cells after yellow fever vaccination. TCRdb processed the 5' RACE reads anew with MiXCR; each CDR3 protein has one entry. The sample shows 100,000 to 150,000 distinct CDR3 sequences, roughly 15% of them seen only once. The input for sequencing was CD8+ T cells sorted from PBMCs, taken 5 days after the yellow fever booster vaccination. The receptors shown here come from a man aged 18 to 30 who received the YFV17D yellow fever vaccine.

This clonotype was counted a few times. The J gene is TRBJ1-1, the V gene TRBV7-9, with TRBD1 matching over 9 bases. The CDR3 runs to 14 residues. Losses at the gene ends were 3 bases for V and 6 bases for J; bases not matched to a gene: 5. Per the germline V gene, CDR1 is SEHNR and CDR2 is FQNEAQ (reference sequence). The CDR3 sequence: CASSFSQGAPEAFF. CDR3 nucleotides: TGTGCCAGCAGCTTTTCACAGGGGGCACCTGAAGCTTTCTTT.

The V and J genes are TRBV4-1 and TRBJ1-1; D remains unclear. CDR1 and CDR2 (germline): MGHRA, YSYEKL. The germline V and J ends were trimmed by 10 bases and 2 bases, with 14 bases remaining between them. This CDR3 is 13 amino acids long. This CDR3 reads CATSERANTEAFF. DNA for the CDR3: TGCGCCACATCGGAACGAGCAAACACTGAAGCTTTCTTT.

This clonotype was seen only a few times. This CDR3 reads CASNRGPINEKLFF. CDR3 nucleotides: TGTGCCAGCAATAGGGGACCTATTAATGAAAAACTGTTTTTT. The chain recombines TRBV12-3 or TRBV12-4 with TRBJ1-4; tentatively, D is TRBD1 (5 bases). V shed 7 bases and J shed 4 bases, with 13 bases lying between them. The CDR3 loop spans 14 amino acids.

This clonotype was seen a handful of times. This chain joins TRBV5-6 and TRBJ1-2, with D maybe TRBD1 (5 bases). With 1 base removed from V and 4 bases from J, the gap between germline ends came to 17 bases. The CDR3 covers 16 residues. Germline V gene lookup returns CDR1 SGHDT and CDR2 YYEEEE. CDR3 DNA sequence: TGTGCCAGCAGCTTGATCCCGACAGACTCGGTCTATGGCTACACCTTC. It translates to CASSLIPTDSVYGYTF.

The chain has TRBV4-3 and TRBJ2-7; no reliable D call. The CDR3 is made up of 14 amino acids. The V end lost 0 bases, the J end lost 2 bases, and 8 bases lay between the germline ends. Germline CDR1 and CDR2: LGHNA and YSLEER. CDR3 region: CASSQDYSTYEQYF. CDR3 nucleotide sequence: TGCGCCAGCAGCCAAGACTATAGTACCTACGAGCAGTACTTC.

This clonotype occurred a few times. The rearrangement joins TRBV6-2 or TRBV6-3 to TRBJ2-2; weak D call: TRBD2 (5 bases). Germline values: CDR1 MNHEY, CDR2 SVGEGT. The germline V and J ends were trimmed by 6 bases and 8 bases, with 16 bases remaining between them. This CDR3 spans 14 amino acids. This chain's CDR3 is CASSTALWEGELFF. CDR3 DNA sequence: TGTGCCAGCAGCACTGCTCTTTGGGAGGGGGAGCTGTTTTTT.

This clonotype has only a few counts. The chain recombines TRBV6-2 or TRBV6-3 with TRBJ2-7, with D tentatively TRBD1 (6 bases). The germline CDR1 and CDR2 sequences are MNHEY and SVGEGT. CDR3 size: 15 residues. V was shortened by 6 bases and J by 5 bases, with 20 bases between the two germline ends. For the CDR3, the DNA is TGTGCCAGCAGCCCAGGGGTGACAATCTTCGACGAGCAGTACTTC. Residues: CASSPGVTIFDEQYF.

CDR3 sequence reads: CASSQDPGAPGETQYF. In DNA form, the CDR3 reads TGTGCCAGCAGCCAAGATCCGGGGGCGCCGGGGGAGACCCAGTACTTC. This chain links TRBV3-1 with TRBJ2-5; D could derive from TRBD1 or TRBD2 (6 bases each). Germline V gene lookup returns CDR1 LGHDT and CDR2 YNNKEL (reference sequence). The length of the CDR3 is 16 residues. V dropped 0 bases and J dropped 5 bases, with 16 bases sitting between them.